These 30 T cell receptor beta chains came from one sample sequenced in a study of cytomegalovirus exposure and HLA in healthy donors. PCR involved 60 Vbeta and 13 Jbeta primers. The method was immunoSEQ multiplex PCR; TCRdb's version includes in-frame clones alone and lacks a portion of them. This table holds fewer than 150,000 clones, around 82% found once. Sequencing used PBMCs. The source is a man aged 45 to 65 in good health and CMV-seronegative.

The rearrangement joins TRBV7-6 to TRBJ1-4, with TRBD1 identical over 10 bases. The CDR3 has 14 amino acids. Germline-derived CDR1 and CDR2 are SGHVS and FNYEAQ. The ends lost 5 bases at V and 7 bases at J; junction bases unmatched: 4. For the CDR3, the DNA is TGTGCCAGCAGCACCGGGACAGGGGCTGAAAAACTGTTTTTT. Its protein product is CASSTGTGAEKLFF.

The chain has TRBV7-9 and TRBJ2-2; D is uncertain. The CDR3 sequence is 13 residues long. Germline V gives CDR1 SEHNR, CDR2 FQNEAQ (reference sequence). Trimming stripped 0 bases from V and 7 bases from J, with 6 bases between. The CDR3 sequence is CASSLASSGELFF. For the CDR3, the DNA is TGTGCCAGCAGCTTAGCGAGTAGCGGGGAGCTGTTTTTT.

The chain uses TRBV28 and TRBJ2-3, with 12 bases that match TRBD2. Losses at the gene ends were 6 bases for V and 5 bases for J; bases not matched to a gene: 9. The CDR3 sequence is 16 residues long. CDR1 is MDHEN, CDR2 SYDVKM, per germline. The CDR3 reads CASRPASGRAGDTQYF. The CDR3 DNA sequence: TGTGCCAGCAGACCCGCTAGCGGGAGGGCTGGAGATACGCAGTATTTT.

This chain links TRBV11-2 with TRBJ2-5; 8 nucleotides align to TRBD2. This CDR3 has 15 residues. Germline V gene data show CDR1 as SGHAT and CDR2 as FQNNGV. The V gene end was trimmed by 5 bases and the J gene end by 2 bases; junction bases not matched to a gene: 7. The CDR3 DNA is TGTGCCAGCAGCCCCGGGAGGGGGGAGCAAGAGACCCAGTACTTC. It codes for CASSPGRGEQETQYF.

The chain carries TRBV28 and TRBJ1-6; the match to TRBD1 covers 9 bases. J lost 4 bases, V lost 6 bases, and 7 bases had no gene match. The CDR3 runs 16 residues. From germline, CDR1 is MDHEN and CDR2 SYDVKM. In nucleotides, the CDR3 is TGTGCCAGCAGATCCGACAGGGGGGATTATAATTCACCCCTCCACTTT. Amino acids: CASRSDRGDYNSPLHF.

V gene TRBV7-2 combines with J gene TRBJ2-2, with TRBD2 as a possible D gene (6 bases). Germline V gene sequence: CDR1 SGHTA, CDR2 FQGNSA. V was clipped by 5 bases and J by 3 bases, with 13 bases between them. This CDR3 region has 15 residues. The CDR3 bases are TGTGCCAGCAGCAGGGGCGGGAAGGACACCGGGGAGCTGTTTTTT. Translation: CASSRGGKDTGELFF.

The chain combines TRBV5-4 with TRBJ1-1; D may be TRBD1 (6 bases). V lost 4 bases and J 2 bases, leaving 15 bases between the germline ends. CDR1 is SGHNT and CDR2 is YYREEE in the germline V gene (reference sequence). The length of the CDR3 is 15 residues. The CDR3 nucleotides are TGTGCCAGCAGCCCGACAGGACAGACTAACACTGAAGCTTTCTTT. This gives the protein CASSPTGQTNTEAFF.

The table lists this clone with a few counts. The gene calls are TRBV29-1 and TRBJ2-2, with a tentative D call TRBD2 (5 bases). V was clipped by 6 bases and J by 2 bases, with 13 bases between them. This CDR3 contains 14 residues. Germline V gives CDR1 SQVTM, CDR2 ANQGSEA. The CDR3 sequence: CSVTWRVNTGELFF. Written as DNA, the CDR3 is TGCAGCGTGACTTGGCGGGTAAACACCGGGGAGCTGTTTTTT.

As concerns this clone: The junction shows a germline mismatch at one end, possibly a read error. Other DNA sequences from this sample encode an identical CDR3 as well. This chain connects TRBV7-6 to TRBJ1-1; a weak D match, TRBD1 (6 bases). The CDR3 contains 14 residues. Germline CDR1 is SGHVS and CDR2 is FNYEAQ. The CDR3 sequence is CASSWDIRNTEAFF. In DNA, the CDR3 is TGTGCCAGCAGCTGGGACATTCGGAACACTGAGGCTTTCTTT.

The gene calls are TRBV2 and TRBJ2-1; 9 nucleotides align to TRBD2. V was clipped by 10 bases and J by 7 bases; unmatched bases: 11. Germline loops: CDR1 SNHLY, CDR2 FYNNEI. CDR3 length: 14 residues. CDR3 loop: CATQYSGRQNEQFF. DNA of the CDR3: TGTGCCACCCAATATAGCGGGAGACAGAATGAGCAGTTCTTC.

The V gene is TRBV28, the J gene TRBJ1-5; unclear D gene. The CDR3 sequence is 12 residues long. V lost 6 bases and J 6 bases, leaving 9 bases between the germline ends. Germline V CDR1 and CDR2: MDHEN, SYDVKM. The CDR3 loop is CASSPVGQPQHF. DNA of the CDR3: TGTGCCAGCAGCCCGGTTGGTCAGCCCCAGCATTTT.

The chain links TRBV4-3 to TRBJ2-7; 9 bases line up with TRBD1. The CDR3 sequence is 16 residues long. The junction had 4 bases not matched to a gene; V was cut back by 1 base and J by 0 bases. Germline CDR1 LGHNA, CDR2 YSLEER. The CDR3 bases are TGCGCCAGCAGCCAAGGGGACAGGGACCCCTCCTACGAGCAGTACTTC. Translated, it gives CASSQGDRDPSYEQYF.

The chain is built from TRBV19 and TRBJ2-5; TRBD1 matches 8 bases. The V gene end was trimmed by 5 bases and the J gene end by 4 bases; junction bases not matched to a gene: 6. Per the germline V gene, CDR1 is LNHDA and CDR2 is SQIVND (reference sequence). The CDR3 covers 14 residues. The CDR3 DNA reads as TGTGCCAGTAGTCCGGACAGGGAGAGAGAGACCCAGTACTTC. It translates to CASSPDRERETQYF.

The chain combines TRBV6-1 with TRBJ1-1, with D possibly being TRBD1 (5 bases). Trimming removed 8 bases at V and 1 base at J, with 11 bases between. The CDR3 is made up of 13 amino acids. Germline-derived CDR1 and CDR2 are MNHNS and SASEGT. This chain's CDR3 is CASRQFPNTEAFF. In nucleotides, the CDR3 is TGTGCCAGCCGACAGTTCCCGAACACTGAAGCTTTCTTT.

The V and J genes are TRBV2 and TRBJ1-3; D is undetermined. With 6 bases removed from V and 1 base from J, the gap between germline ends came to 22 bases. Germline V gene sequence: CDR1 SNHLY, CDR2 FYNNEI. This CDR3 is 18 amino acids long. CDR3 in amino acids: CASRREGGAGLSGNTIYF. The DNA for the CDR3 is TGTGCCAGCAGGAGGGAGGGTGGAGCCGGGCTATCTGGAAACACCATATATTTT.

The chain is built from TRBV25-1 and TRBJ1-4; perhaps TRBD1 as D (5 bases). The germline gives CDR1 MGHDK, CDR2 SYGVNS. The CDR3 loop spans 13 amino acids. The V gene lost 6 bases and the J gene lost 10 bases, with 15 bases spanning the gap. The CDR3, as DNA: TGTGCCAGCAGCTCTGGGGCCTCGGTAAAACTGTTTTTT. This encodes CASSSGASVKLFF.

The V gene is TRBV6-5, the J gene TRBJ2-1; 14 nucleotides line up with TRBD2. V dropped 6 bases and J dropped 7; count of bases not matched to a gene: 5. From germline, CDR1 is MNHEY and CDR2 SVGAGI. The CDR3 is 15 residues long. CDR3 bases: TGTGCCAGCAGACAGGGGACTAGCGGGAGTAATGAGCAGTTCTTC. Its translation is CASRQGTSGSNEQFF.

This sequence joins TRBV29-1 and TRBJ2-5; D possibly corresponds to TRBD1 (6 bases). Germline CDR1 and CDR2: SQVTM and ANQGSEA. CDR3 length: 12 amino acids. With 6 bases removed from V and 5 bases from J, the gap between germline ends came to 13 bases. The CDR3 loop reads CSVAGARETQYF. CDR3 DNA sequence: TGCAGCGTAGCAGGGGCTCGGGAGACCCAGTACTTC.

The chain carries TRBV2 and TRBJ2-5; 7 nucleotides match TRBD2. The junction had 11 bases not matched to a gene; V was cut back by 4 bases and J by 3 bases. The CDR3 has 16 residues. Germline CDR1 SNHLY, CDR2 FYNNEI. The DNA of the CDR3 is TGTGCCAGCAGTGGAACCCGGGACTATAAAAAAGAGACCCAGTACTTC. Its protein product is CASSGTRDYKKETQYF.

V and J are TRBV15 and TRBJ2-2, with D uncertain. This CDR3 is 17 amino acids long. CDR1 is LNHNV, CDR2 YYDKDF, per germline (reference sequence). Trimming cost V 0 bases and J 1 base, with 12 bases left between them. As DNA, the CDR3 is TGTGCCACCAGCAGAGAGAAGGTCAGGCTGAACACCGGGGAGCTGTTTTTT. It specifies CATSREKVRLNTGELFF.

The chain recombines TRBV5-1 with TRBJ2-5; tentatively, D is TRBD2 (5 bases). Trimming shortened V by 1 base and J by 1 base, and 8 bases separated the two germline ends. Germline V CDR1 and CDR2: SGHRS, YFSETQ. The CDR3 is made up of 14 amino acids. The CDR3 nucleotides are TGCGCCAGCAGCTTGTCCGGAGGCCAAGAGACCCAGTACTTC. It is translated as CASSLSGGQETQYF.

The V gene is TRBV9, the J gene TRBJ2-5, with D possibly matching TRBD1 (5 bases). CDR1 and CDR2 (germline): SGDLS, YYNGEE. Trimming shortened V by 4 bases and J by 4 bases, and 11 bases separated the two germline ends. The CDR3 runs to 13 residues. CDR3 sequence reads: CASSKGQGETQYF. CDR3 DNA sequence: TGTGCCAGCAGCAAGGGGCAGGGAGAGACCCAGTACTTC. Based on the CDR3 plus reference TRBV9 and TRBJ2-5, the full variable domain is DSGVTQTPKHLITATGQRVTLRCSPRSGDLSVYWYQQSLDQGLQFLIQYYNGEERAKGNILERFSAQQFPDLHSELNLSSLELGDSALYFCASSKGQGETQYFGPGTRLLVL.

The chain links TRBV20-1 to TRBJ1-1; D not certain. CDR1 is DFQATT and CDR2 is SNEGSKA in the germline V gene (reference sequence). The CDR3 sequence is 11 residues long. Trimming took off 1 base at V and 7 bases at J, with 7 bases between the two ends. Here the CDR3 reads CSARGRGEAFF. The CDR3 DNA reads TGCAGTGCTAGAGGACGGGGTGAAGCTTTCTTT.

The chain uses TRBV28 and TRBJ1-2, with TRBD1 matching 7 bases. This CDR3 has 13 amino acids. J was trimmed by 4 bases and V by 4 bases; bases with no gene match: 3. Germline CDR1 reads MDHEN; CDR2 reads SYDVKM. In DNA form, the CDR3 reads TGTGCCAGCAGTTCGACAGGGACCTATGGCTACACCTTC. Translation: CASSSTGTYGYTF.

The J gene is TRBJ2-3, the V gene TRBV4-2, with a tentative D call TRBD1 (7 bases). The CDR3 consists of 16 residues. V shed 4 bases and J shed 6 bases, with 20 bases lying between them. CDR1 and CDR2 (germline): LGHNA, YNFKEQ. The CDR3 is CASSLSTAGGIDTQYF. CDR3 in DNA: TGTGCCAGCAGCCTAAGTACGGCAGGGGGGATCGATACGCAGTATTTT.

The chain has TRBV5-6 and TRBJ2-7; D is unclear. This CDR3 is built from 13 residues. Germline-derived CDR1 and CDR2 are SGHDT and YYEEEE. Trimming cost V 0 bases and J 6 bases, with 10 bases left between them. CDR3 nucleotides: TGTGCCAGCAGCTTGGCACCGCGGAGCGAGCAGTACTTC. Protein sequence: CASSLAPRSEQYF. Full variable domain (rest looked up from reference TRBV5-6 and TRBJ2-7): DAGVTQSPTHLIKTRGQQVTLRCSPKSGHDTVSWYQQALGQGPQFIFQYYEEEERQRGNFPDRFSGHQFPNYSSELNVNALLLGDSALYLCASSLAPRSEQYFGPGTRLTVT.

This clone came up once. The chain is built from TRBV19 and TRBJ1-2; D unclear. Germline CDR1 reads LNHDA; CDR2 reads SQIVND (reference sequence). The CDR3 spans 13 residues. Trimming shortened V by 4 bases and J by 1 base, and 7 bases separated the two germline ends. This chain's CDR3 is CASSTPYNYGYTF. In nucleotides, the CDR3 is TGTGCCAGTAGTACCCCCTATAACTATGGCTACACCTTC.

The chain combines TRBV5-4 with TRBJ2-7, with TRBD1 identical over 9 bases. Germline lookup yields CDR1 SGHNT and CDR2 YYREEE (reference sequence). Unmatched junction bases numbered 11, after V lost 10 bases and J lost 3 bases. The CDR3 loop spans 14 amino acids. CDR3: CAYTPRQGVYEQYF. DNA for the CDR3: TGTGCCTATACCCCTCGACAGGGGGTCTACGAGCAGTACTTC.

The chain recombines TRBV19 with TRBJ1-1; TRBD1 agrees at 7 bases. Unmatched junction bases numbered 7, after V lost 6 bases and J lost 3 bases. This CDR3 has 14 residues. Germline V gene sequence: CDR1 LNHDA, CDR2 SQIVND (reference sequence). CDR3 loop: CASRRGQGYTEAFF. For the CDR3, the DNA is TGTGCCAGTAGGAGGGGGCAGGGGTACACTGAAGCTTTCTTT.

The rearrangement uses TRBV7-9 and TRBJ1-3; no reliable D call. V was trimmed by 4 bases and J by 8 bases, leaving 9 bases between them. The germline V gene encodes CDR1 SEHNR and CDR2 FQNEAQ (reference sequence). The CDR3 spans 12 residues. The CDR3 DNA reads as TGTGCCAGCAGCTGGCCAGAGGACACCATATATTTT. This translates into CASSWPEDTIYF.